The TCR beta chain described here comes from a study of Ad26.COV2.S vaccination and SARS-CoV-2 variants. Germline lookup yields CDR1 SGHNT and CDR2 YYREEE (reference sequence). Trimming shortened V by 4 bases and J by 3 bases, and 10 bases separated the two germline ends. The CDR3 totals 13 residues. In its sample, this clone was seen once. Its antigen is unknown. Data came from immunoSEQ multiplex PCR; TCRdb stores just in-frame clones and leaves some out. The sample shows about 480,000 clones, roughly nine tenths of them seen only once. Treatment described: over 15 received Ad26.COV2.S at low or high dose, single or two shots; about five received placebo; per-sample allocation not given. Day 63 after the first injection of vaccine or placebo was the sampling time. Donor was an adult aged 18-55 years in Boston. Whole-study findings and limits: Ad26.COV2.S recipients had broader spike-specific TCRs (P = 0.0014). In TCR breadth and depth analyses, total T cell responses may have been underestimated.

The chain couples TRBV5-4 to TRBJ2-5; D ambiguous. The sample was peripheral blood, taken in a trial of Ad26.COV2.S vaccine versus placebo. The TCR comes from a person aged 18-65 years who received the Ad26.COV2.S COVID-19 vaccine or a placebo. The CDR3 sequence is CASSESREETQYF. Written as DNA, the CDR3 is TGTGCCAGCAGCGAGAGCCGGGAAGAGACCCAGTACTTC.